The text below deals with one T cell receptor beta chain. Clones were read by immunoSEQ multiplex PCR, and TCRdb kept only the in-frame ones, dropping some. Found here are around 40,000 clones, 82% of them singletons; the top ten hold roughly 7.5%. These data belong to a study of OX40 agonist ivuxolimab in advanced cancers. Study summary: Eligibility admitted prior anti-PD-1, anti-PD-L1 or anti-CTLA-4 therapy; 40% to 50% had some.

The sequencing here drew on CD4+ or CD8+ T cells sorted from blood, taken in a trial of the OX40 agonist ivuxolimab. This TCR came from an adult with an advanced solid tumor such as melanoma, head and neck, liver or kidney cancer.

CDR3 coding DNA: TGCGCCAGCAGCTCCGTCGAACTAGCGAAGAACTACGAGCAGTACTTC. Protein: CASSSVELAKNYEQYF. The rearrangement uses TRBV5-1 and TRBJ2-7; TRBD2 aligns across 7 bases. Germline V lookup: CDR1 SGHRS, CDR2 YFSETQ. V trimming: 3 bases; J trimming: 3 bases; junction bases outside the gene matches: 12. This CDR3 is 16 amino acids long.